The T cell receptor beta chain under discussion was sequenced for a study of Graves' ophthalmopathy and Graves' hyperthyroidism. Across the whole study: Peripheral blood collection took place at initial diagnosis, before any treatment.

Scientists amplified the TCR beta CDR3 regions from RNA transcripts. First-round RT-PCR relied on HTBI primers, and a second-round multiplex PCR came next. MiXCR, run by TCRdb on the multiplex PCR reads, gives a single entry per CDR3 protein. The repertoire has 680,000 or so distinct CDR3 sequences, about a fifth of them found once; the top ten carry approximately 7%. There are 18 residues in the CDR3. V shed 0 bases and J 5 bases; nucleotides not matched to a gene: 9. Looked up from germline, CDR1 is SGHAT and CDR2 is FQDESV (reference sequence). Sequences were obtained from peripheral blood. This chain joins TRBV11-1 and TRBJ2-5, with TRBD2 matching over 13 bases. This TCR derives from a young woman with stable Graves' hyperthyroidism. Some clones in this sample may be carry-over from other donors' samples. Here the CDR3 DNA reads TGTGCCAGCAGCTTAGCACCCGGACTAGCGGGAGTAGTGGAGACCCAGTACTTC. Encoded protein: CASSLAPGLAGVVETQYF.